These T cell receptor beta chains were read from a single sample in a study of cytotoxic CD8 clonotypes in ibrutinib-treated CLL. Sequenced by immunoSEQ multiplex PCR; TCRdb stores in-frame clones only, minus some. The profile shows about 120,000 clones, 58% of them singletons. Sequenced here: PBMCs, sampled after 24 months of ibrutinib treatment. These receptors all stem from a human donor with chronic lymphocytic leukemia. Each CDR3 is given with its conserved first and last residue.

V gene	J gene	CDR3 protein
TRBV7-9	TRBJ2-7	CASSRGTPYEQYF
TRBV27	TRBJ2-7	CASSLQGTGGAPSYEQYF
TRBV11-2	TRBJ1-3	CASPEGTDFSGNTIYF
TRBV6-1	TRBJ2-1	CASSEAGEVDEQFF
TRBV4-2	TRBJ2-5	CASSLQGSETQYF
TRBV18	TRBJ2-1	CASSPPGRIYNEQFF
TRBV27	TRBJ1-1	CASSHGTGEAFF
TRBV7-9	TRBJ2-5	CASSLGSVSVKTQYF
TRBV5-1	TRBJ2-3	CASRGLAVTDTQYF
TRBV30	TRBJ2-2	CAWSARGTGELFF
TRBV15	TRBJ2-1	CATSRSSGSSYNEQFF
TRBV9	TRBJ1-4	CASSVDASPSEKLFF
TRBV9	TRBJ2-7	CASSYQGSGAYEQYF
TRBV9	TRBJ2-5	CASSAGLAGGETQYF
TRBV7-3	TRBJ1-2	CASSLRQGYGYTF
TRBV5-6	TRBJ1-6	CASSPGGFTYNSPLHF
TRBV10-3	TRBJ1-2	CAITQGPTNGYTF
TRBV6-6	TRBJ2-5	CASRRGDETQYF
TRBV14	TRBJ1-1	CASSFTGGNTEAFF
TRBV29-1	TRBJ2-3	CSVGGRQRPSSTDTQYF
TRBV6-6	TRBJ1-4	CASSYSQAVNEKLFF
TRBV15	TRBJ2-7	CATSRDRGGTRYEQYF
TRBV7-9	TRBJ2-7	CASSPRGGEQYF
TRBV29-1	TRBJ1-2	CSVAGAGAIYGYTF
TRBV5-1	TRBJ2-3	CASSRGLAETDTQYF
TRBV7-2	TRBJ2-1	CASSLGPIQNEQFF
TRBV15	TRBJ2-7	CATSREGQGSYEQYF
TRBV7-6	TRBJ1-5	CASSLNPANQPQHF